The clone carrying this TCR beta chain was found a few times. Its antigen is unknown. This specimen belongs to a study of beta chain features in type 1 diabetes. The study, taken as a whole, reports: Sequencing the cDNA could make cells with high TCR expression show up more than they should. When Type 1 diabetes patients were examined, their TCRB CDR3s proved moderately but significantly shorter in all four CD4+ subsets.

The authors reverse transcribed all of the isolated RNA, so sequencing captured expressed TCRB transcripts. Regulatory, naive and central memory T cell samples averaged approximately 3.8 million reads. Here immunoSEQ multiplex PCR was the method, and the copy in TCRdb shows in-frame clones only, minus some. Here the sample spans about 120,000 clones, roughly 15% being singletons. CDR3 length equals 16 residues. CDR1 is WNHNN and CDR2 is SYGVQD in the germline V gene (reference sequence). V was shortened by 2 bases and J by 0 bases, with 11 bases between the two germline ends. The chain uses TRBV10-1 and TRBJ2-4, with D perhaps matching TRBD1 or TRBD2 (6 bases each). The TCR comes from a man aged 25 to 45 with type 1 diabetes. Material for sequencing was central memory CD4+ T cells from blood. The CDR3 here is CASSERGGLAKNIQYF. The CDR3 DNA follows: TGCGCCAGCAGTGAGAGAGGGGGACTAGCCAAAAACATTCAGTACTTC.